This note documents a single T cell receptor (beta chain) sequence. Random hexamers were used to reverse transcribe an amount of roughly 0.45 to 1 ug RNA. immunoSEQ multiplex PCR amplified TCR beta CDR3 across 54 Vbeta, 13 Jbeta. TCRdb called the immunoSEQ multiplex PCR reads again in MiXCR, with one record for every CDR3 protein. The sample has about 120,000 distinct CDR3 sequences; nearly 96% are singletons. This record belongs to a study of CD8 T cells in Susac syndrome. Per the germline V gene, CDR1 is DFQATT and CDR2 is SNEGSKA (reference sequence). V was pared by 4 bases and J by 4 bases, with 9 bases between. The CDR3 covers 12 residues.

The genes are TRBV20-1 and TRBJ2-3; D is uncertain. The sequenced sample consisted of CD4+ T cells from PBMCs. The receptor was derived from a human donor with Susac syndrome. This CDR3 reads CSAKVASDTQYF. The DNA of the CDR3 is TGCAGTGCTAAAGTAGCATCAGATACGCAGTATTTT.